This T cell receptor (beta chain) was captured by sequencing in a study of blood T cell repertoires in COVID-19. Measured with immunoSEQ multiplex PCR; TCRdb has only the in-frame clones, and not every one. The table includes about 270,000 clones, approximately 85% detected once. The table lists this clone with a few counts. V was cut by 3 bases and J by 2 bases, with 8 bases left in between. Per the germline V gene, CDR1 is GTSNPN and CDR2 is SVGIG (reference sequence). The CDR3 totals 14 residues. The sample consisted of PBMCs or T cells enriched from blood (not recorded which). V usage is TRBV30 and J usage is TRBJ2-6; no clear D gene. The sequence was obtained from a woman aged 50 to 60 with acute COVID-19. CDR3 sequence (DNA): TGTGCCTGGAGCCAGGTGACTGGGGCCAACGTCCTGACTTTC. Residues: CAWSQVTGANVLTF. Full variable domain (outside the CDR3, taken from reference TRBV30 and TRBJ2-6): SQTIHQWPATLVQPVGSPLSLECTVEGTSNPNLYWYRQAAGRGLQLLFYSVGIGQISSEVPQNLSASRPQDRQFILSSKKLLLSDSGFYLCAWSQVTGANVLTFGAGSRLTVL.